What follows are 18 T cell receptor beta chains derived from one specimen sequenced in a study of primary melanoma T cells and metastatic recurrence. Using immunoSEQ multiplex PCR, the repertoire was profiled, and TCRdb retains in-frame clones only, with some absent. The table has some 200 clones, nearly 80% seen once; the top ten hold 35% to 45%. Sample: melanoma tumor tissue. The receptors originated from a human donor with melanoma.

This clone was observed a few times. The gene calls are TRBV6-8 and TRBJ1-1, with D perhaps matching TRBD1 (5 bases). CDR1 is MNHGY and CDR2 is SAAAGT in the germline V gene. This CDR3 is 12 amino acids long. Trimming left V 2 bases short and J 6 bases short, with 7 bases between. The CDR3 protein is CASSYQGPEAFF. CDR3 coding DNA: TGTGCCAGCAGTTACCAGGGACCTGAAGCTTTCTTT.

The chain links TRBV19 to TRBJ2-7; 8 bases map to TRBD1. Germline-derived CDR1 and CDR2 are LNHDA and SQIVND (reference sequence). Losses at the gene ends were 6 bases for V and 5 bases for J; bases not matched to a gene: 15. The CDR3 covers 16 residues. The CDR3 reads CASSPLIGQGPDEQYF. CDR3 in DNA: TGTGCCAGTAGCCCCCTTATTGGACAGGGACCCGACGAGCAGTACTTC.

The J gene is TRBJ1-3, the V gene TRBV2; the D gene is possibly TRBD1 (5 bases). Trimming shortened V by 6 bases and J by 0 bases, and 9 bases separated the two germline ends. This CDR3 region has 14 residues. Germline CDR1 is SNHLY and CDR2 is FYNNEI. Here the CDR3 reads CASRGTDSGNTIYF. The CDR3 DNA reads as TGTGCCAGCAGGGGGACGGACTCTGGAAACACCATATATTTT.

V and J are TRBV22-1 and TRBJ1-2; the DNA was not compared with TRBD1, the D call given in the table. TRBV22-1 is described as a pseudogene. CDR3 length: 15 residues. CDR3 amino acids: CASSLSRAGVVGYTF. CDR3 sequence (DNA): TGTGCCAGCAGTTTATCCCGCGCAGGGGTAGTCGGCTACACCTTC.

This chain joins TRBV11-3 and TRBJ2-1; 8 bases line up with TRBD2. Germline CDR1 and CDR2: SGHNT and YENEEA. The CDR3 is 17 residues long. Trimming removed 2 bases from V and 6 bases from J; junction bases left unmatched: 12. DNA for the CDR3: TGTGCCAGCAGCTTAAGTTCCCCGGGAGGGCTCCGCAATGAGCAGTTCTTC. It codes for CASSLSSPGGLRNEQFF. Using reference TRBV11-3 and TRBJ2-1 for the parts outside the CDR3, the full variable domain is EAGVVQSPRYKIIEKKQPVAFWCNPISGHNTLYWYLQNLGQGPELLIRYENEEAVDDSQLPKDRFSAERLKGVDSTLKIQPAELGDSAVYLCASSLSSPGGLRNEQFFGPGTRLTVL.

This chain uses TRBV7-4 with TRBJ1-2; the D gene is possibly TRBD1 (5 bases). CDR3 size: 13 residues. Looked up from germline, CDR1 is SGHVT and CDR2 is SQSDAQ. The V end lost 8 bases, the J end lost 4 bases, and 14 bases lay between the germline ends. This CDR3 is CASGGRKTYGYTF. In nucleotides, the CDR3 is TGTGCCAGCGGGGGTCGAAAGACCTATGGCTACACCTTC.

The chain links TRBV5-1 to TRBJ1-1; 10 bases are a match to TRBD1. Trimming took 0 bases from V and 0 from J; bases not matched to a gene: 5. The CDR3 length is 17 residues. Germline V lookup: CDR1 SGHRS, CDR2 YFSETQ. As DNA, the CDR3 is TGCGCCAGCAGCTTGGCGGGACAGGGGATCATGAACACTGAAGCTTTCTTT. This sequence encodes CASSLAGQGIMNTEAFF.

The chain couples TRBV11-3 to TRBJ1-2, with 7 bases lining up with TRBD1. CDR3 length equals 14 residues. Germline V gene sequence: CDR1 SGHNT, CDR2 YENEEA. After removal of 7 bases from V and 7 bases from J, the junction contained 12 bases not matched to a gene. This CDR3 reads CASIKKGATSGYTF. In DNA, the CDR3 is TGTGCCAGCATCAAGAAGGGGGCAACGAGTGGCTACACCTTC.

The chain uses TRBV19 and TRBJ1-2, with 7 bases aligning to TRBD1. CDR1 LNHDA and CDR2 SQIVND come from the germline V gene (reference sequence). Unmatched junction bases numbered 9, after V lost 10 bases and J lost 4 bases. The CDR3 contains 13 residues. In DNA form, the CDR3 reads TGTGCCACCATGACGGGACAGCTCTATGGCTACACCTTC. Protein: CATMTGQLYGYTF.

This sequence joins TRBV19 and TRBJ2-4, with TRBD2 identical over 11 bases. Trimming at V came to 6 bases and at J to 4 bases, leaving 11 bases not matched to a gene. CDR1 is LNHDA, CDR2 SQIVND, per germline (reference sequence). This CDR3 has 17 amino acids. In DNA, the CDR3 is TGTGCCAGTAGCACCCAAAGGACTAGCGGGCCGAAAAACATTCAGTACTTC. This translates into CASSTQRTSGPKNIQYF.

The chain recombines TRBV11-3 with TRBJ1-2; D call uncertain. The germline gives CDR1 SGHNT, CDR2 YENEEA. The germline V and J ends were trimmed by 3 bases and 0 bases, with 8 bases remaining between them. The CDR3 is 14 residues long. The CDR3: CASSLDSSNYGYTF. CDR3 DNA sequence: TGTGCCAGCAGCTTGGATAGCTCTAACTATGGCTACACCTTC.

J is TRBJ2-2 and V is TRBV28, with 11 bases that match TRBD2. The CDR3 consists of 12 residues. Germline assignment: CDR1 MDHEN and CDR2 SYDVKM. DNA of the CDR3: TGTAGAACTAGCGGGAGACCAGGGGAGCTGTTTTTT. Translating it yields CRTSGRPGELFF.

The chain's CDR3 is CASSRMGNQPQHF. In nucleotides, the CDR3 is TGTGCCAGCAGCCGCATGGGTAATCAGCCCCAGCATTTT. The chain uses TRBV16 and TRBJ1-5, with D hard to call. The V gene lost 4 bases and the J gene lost 4 bases, with 8 bases spanning the gap. The CDR3 loop spans 13 amino acids. Germline V gene sequence: CDR1 KGHSY, CDR2 FQNENV.

J is TRBJ1-4 and V is TRBV29-1; 8 bases agree with TRBD1. This CDR3 spans 14 amino acids. Per germline, CDR1 SQVTM and CDR2 ANQGSEA. The V and J ends lost 3 bases and 6 bases, in that order; junction bases with no gene match: 6. CDR3 protein: CSVEDRASDEKLFF. In nucleotides, the CDR3 is TGCAGCGTTGAGGACAGGGCGAGCGATGAAAAACTGTTTTTT.

The chain carries TRBV23-1 and TRBJ2-7; no firm D call. TRBV23-1 is recorded as an ORF, its role being uncertain. This CDR3 is built from 14 residues. Trimming removed 6 bases at V and 9 bases at J, with 21 bases between. CDR3 sequence (DNA): TGCGCCAGCAGCCAAGATCAAAGGGCGGCTCGGCAGTACTTC. Amino acid sequence: CASSQDQRAARQYF.

This clone showed up just a few times. CDR3 sequence reads: CASSSVGLTQPQHF. CDR3 DNA: TGTGCCAGCAGCTCCGTAGGGCTTACTCAGCCCCAGCATTTT. The chain is built from TRBV6-8 and TRBJ1-5; no firm D call. The CDR3 consists of 14 residues. The V gene lost 6 bases and the J gene lost 6 bases, with 15 bases spanning the gap. The germline V gene encodes CDR1 MNHGY and CDR2 SAAAGT.

The J gene is TRBJ1-1, the V gene TRBV6-8; 8 bases match TRBD1. CDR3 size: 13 residues. The trim removed 5 bases at V and 1 base at J, leaving 0 bases unmatched. In germline, CDR1 is MNHGY, CDR2 SAAAGT. CDR3 residues: CASSDRGNTEAFF. As DNA, the CDR3 is TGTGCCAGCAGTGACAGGGGGAACACTGAAGCTTTCTTT.

This clone has a handful of counts. DNA of the CDR3: TGTGCCAGCAGTCTTACCGCCGGGACTAACGAAGAGACCCAGTACTTC. This gives the protein CASSLTAGTNEETQYF. The genes are TRBV6-8 and TRBJ2-5; 7 bases are shared with TRBD2. Germline-derived CDR1 and CDR2 are MNHGY and SAAAGT. V shed 5 bases, J shed 3 bases, and the junction held 12 bases outside the gene matches. This CDR3 comprises 16 residues.